The sequence of this T cell receptor (beta chain) was determined in a study of identical twins. Study results and caveats: Insertion counts were lower in abundant cord blood beta clonotypes, a trend that memory repertoires did not show.

V was cut by 6 bases and J by 3 bases, with 8 bases left in between. The CDR3 runs 13 residues. This clonotype was recorded a few times. Its antigen is unknown. TCRdb recomputed calls from the 5' RACE reads with MiXCR, one row per CDR3 protein. Among about 720,000 distinct CDR3 sequences listed, roughly 18% were seen once. These same records also appear under a second study, on T cells expressing NK-cell markers. That paper adds: Underlying the TCR beta repertoires were sorted CD3+CD56+NKG2C+, CD3+CD56+NKG2C- and CD3+CD56-NKG2C+ T cells.

This chain uses TRBV12-3 or TRBV12-4 with TRBJ1-4, with D perhaps matching TRBD1 (6 bases). The TCR originated in a woman aged 18-29 years in good health. The sequencing input was PBMCs. Here the CDR3 reads CASRGGANEKLFF. The CDR3 region has the DNA TGTGCCAGCAGAGGGGGAGCTAATGAAAAACTGTTTTTT.